Listed here are 15 T cell receptor beta chains from one sample, sequenced in a study of shared clonotypes between healthy human individuals. Naive CD8 cells lacked CD45RO, underwent positive selection for CCR7 and left out terminally differentiated effector memory CD45RA+ cells. Some clones are missing from TCRdb's copy, which holds only in-frame ones; the method was immunoSEQ multiplex PCR. This sample has some 2,100,000 clones; approximately 94% occur once, and the top ten carry about 1.5%. What was sequenced was naive CD8+ T cells from PBMCs. The origin of the receptors is a young man in good health. Some clones in this sample may be carry-over from other donors' samples.

In DNA, the CDR3 is TGCGCCAGCAGCTTGCGGGCCGGGGTAAGCTCCTACGAGCAGTACTTC. This sequence encodes CASSLRAGVSSYEQYF. The V call is TRBV5-1, the J call TRBJ2-7; maybe TRBD2 (5 bases). The CDR3 is 16 residues long. Germline values: CDR1 SGHRS, CDR2 YFSETQ. Deletions cut 1 base from V and 0 bases from J, with 14 bases between.

V is TRBV7-8 and J is TRBJ2-7; D remains unclear. The CDR3 has 14 residues. Trimming cost V 5 bases and J 5 bases, with 16 bases left between them. Germline V CDR1 and CDR2: SGHVS, FQNEAQ. The CDR3 region is CASSPRAFMNEQYF. CDR3 DNA: TGTGCCAGCAGCCCCCGGGCTTTTATGAACGAGCAGTACTTC.

The chain has TRBV5-6 and TRBJ2-1, with a tentative D call TRBD2 (6 bases). There are 14 residues in the CDR3. V dropped 4 bases and J dropped 5 bases, with 13 bases sitting between them. In germline, CDR1 is SGHDT, CDR2 YYEEEE. CDR3 nucleotide sequence: TGTGCCAGCAGCAAGGGACTCCCGAACAATGAGCAGTTCTTC. Translation gives CASSKGLPNNEQFF.

The chain carries TRBV27 and TRBJ2-2, with 9 bases aligning to TRBD1. There are 21 residues in the CDR3. Unmatched junction bases numbered 16, after V lost 2 bases and J lost 0 bases. The germline gives CDR1 MNHEY, CDR2 SMNVEV (reference sequence). The CDR3 is CASSLAFRGQGRLANTGELFF. The CDR3 nucleotides read TGTGCCAGCAGTTTAGCCTTTCGCGGACAGGGGCGTTTAGCGAACACCGGGGAGCTGTTTTTT.

V and J are TRBV7-6 and TRBJ2-1, with 9 bases aligning to TRBD2. The CDR3 length is 18 residues. CDR1 is SGHVS and CDR2 is FNYEAQ in the germline V gene. The V segment lost 5 bases and the J segment 3 bases; nucleotides outside the gene matches: 14. The CDR3 spells CASSTRAQAGGSYNEQFF. CDR3 sequence (DNA): TGTGCCAGCAGCACTAGGGCGCAAGCGGGAGGAAGCTACAATGAGCAGTTCTTC.

The J gene is TRBJ1-3, the V gene TRBV5-1; weak D call: TRBD1 (6 bases). This CDR3 is 16 amino acids long. Germline values: CDR1 SGHRS, CDR2 YFSETQ. V shed 4 bases and J shed 0 bases, with 14 bases lying between them. The CDR3 nucleotides are TGCGCCAGCAGCGTAGATACAGGGAGCTCTGGAAACACCATATATTTT. This sequence encodes CASSVDTGSSGNTIYF.

The chain recombines TRBV4-3 with TRBJ2-3; 7 bases align to TRBD2. Germline V gene sequence: CDR1 LGHNA, CDR2 YSLEER. V shed 1 base and J 6 bases; nucleotides not matched to a gene: 10. The CDR3 extends over 16 amino acids. Here the CDR3 DNA reads TGCGCCAGCAGCCAAGGGGTCACCGGGACTATGGATACGCAGTATTTT. This translates into CASSQGVTGTMDTQYF.

The chain links TRBV14 to TRBJ2-1, with 10 bases matching TRBD2. This CDR3 is 15 amino acids long. Per germline, CDR1 SGHDN and CDR2 FVKESK. Trimming removed 6 bases from V and 3 bases from J; junction bases left unmatched: 5. The CDR3 DNA sequence: TGTGCCAGCAGACAGCGGGAGGGGGGCTACAATGAGCAGTTCTTC. It yields the protein CASRQREGGYNEQFF. Together with reference TRBV14 and TRBJ2-1, the CDR3 gives the full variable domain: EAGVTQFPSHSVIEKGQTVTLRCDPISGHDNLYWYRRVMGKEIKFLLHFVKESKQDESGMPNNRFLAERTGGTYSTLKVQPAELEDSGVYFCASRQREGGYNEQFFGPGTRLTVL.

The chain links TRBV7-2 to TRBJ2-1; D is perhaps TRBD2 (6 bases). The CDR3 is 14 residues long. The V end was cut by 4 bases, the J end by 4 bases, with 11 bases between. Germline loops: CDR1 SGHTA, CDR2 FQGNSA. The CDR3 loop is CASSSWDLYNEQFF. For the CDR3, the DNA is TGTGCCAGCAGCTCCTGGGACTTATACAATGAGCAGTTCTTC.

This clone was detected only a few times. The chain combines TRBV4-1 with TRBJ2-1; 11 bases are a match to TRBD2. Germline V gene data show CDR1 as MGHRA and CDR2 as YSYEKL. This CDR3 contains 17 residues. With V trimmed by 1 base and J by 6 bases, 8 bases remained unmatched. In DNA, the CDR3 is TGCGCCAGCAGCCAAGGGTTAGGACTAGCGGGCCTCAATGAGCAGTTCTTC. Protein: CASSQGLGLAGLNEQFF.

This clone appeared a single time. This rearrangement joins TRBV7-9 to TRBJ1-5, with 7 nucleotides matching TRBD1. The CDR3 spans 14 residues. Unmatched junction bases numbered 10, after V lost 5 bases and J lost 9 bases. Germline V gene sequence: CDR1 SEHNR, CDR2 FQNEAQ (reference sequence). CDR3 amino acids: CASSPDLGGLPQHF. CDR3 DNA sequence: TGTGCCAGCAGCCCCGACCTAGGGGGCTTGCCCCAGCATTTT.

This CDR3 reads CASSIGAGVVYEQYF. The DNA for the CDR3 is TGTGCCAGTAGTATTGGGGCAGGGGTTGTCTACGAGCAGTACTTC. This chain links TRBV19 with TRBJ2-7; maybe TRBD1 (6 bases). This CDR3 is built from 15 residues. The germline V and J ends were trimmed by 3 bases and 3 bases, with 15 bases remaining between them. Germline V gives CDR1 LNHDA, CDR2 SQIVND (reference sequence).

The CDR3 DNA follows: TGTGCCAGCAGTTCGTTCGGCGATGAGCAGTTCTTC. Its translation: CASSSFGDEQFF. The chain links TRBV27 to TRBJ2-1; no clear D gene. Trimming stripped 4 bases from V and 8 bases from J, with 9 bases between. The CDR3 contains 12 residues. CDR1 and CDR2 (germline): MNHEY, SMNVEV (reference sequence).

The chain employs TRBV9 and TRBJ2-2; weak D call: TRBD1 (5 bases). V was cut by 0 bases and J by 3 bases, with 12 bases left in between. The CDR3 has 16 amino acids. Per germline, CDR1 SGDLS and CDR2 YYNGEE. DNA of the CDR3: TGTGCCAGCAGCGTAGATAGGGGTCCCTACACCGGGGAGCTGTTTTTT. The encoded protein is CASSVDRGPYTGELFF.

This clone was detected once. The genes are TRBV29-1 and TRBJ1-4; perhaps TRBD1 as D (6 bases). This CDR3 region has 15 residues. CDR1 is SQVTM, CDR2 ANQGSEA, per germline. The V and J ends lost 5 bases and 3 bases respectively, with 16 bases between them. This CDR3 is CSVSVGASANEKLFF. The CDR3, as DNA: TGCAGCGTTTCCGTGGGGGCTTCGGCTAATGAAAAACTGTTTTTT.